Below, 10 T cell receptor beta chains from the same sample are listed, as sequenced in a study of cytomegalovirus exposure and HLA in healthy donors. PCR employed 60 Vbeta and 13 Jbeta primers. Repertoires were generated with immunoSEQ multiplex PCR, while TCRdb's copy carries only in-frame clones and drops some. The table records roughly 110,000 clones, around 73% of them present only once. The specimen sequenced was PBMCs. These receptors were taken from a man aged 25 to 40 in good health and CMV-seronegative.

This chain links TRBV30 with TRBJ2-7, with 13 bases fitting TRBD2. Germline V gives CDR1 GTSNPN, CDR2 SVGIG (reference sequence). The CDR3 has 15 residues. V dropped 3 bases and J dropped 2; count of bases not matched to a gene: 4. This CDR3 reads CAWRTGLAGTYEQYF. As DNA, the CDR3 is TGTGCCTGGAGAACGGGACTAGCGGGAACCTACGAGCAGTACTTC.

CDR3 sequence reads: CASSYRDSYEQYF. CDR3 nucleotides: TGTGCCAGCAGTTATCGGGACAGCTACGAGCAGTACTTC. The chain carries TRBV6-6 and TRBJ2-7, with TRBD1 matching 7 bases. Germline V lookup: CDR1 MNHNY, CDR2 SVGAGI (reference sequence). J was trimmed by 3 bases and V by 3 bases; bases with no gene match: 2. The CDR3 sequence is 13 residues long.

The V gene is TRBV2, the J gene TRBJ1-5, with D uncertain. Germline-derived CDR1 and CDR2 are SNHLY and FYNNEI. V was pared by 8 bases and J by 1 base, with 9 bases between. This CDR3 is 13 amino acids long. The CDR3 DNA reads TGTGCCAGCGAGGGCACGAGCAATCAGCCCCAGCATTTT. It codes for CASEGTSNQPQHF.

The J gene is TRBJ2-3, the V gene TRBV5-1, with 10 bases lining up with TRBD2. Germline V gene data show CDR1 as SGHRS and CDR2 as YFSETQ. Losses at the gene ends were 2 bases for V and 2 bases for J; bases not matched to a gene: 5. The CDR3 extends over 16 amino acids. The CDR3 DNA sequence: TGCGCCAGCAGCTTAGCGGGAGGGCCCGTCACAGATACGCAGTATTTT. Residues: CASSLAGGPVTDTQYF.

The rearrangement joins TRBV4-2 to TRBJ1-1; 8 nucleotides line up with TRBD1. Trimming took 4 bases from V and 1 from J; bases not matched to a gene: 5. The CDR3 covers 15 residues. Germline values: CDR1 LGHNA, CDR2 YNFKEQ. This chain's CDR3 is CASSPRTGRNTEAFF. CDR3 coding DNA: TGTGCCAGCAGCCCCCGGACAGGGCGGAACACTGAAGCTTTCTTT.

The chain uses TRBV6-1 and TRBJ2-1; 9 bases map to TRBD2. CDR1 MNHNS and CDR2 SASEGT come from the germline V gene. Trimming removed 4 bases from V and 4 bases from J; junction bases left unmatched: 5. There are 15 residues in the CDR3. CDR3: CASSGWAGGYNEQFF. The CDR3 bases are TGTGCCAGCAGTGGTTGGGCGGGGGGGTACAATGAGCAGTTCTTC.

The genes are TRBV13 and TRBJ2-7; D possibly corresponds to TRBD1 (5 bases). The CDR3 covers 11 residues. Germline values: CDR1 PRHDT, CDR2 FYEKMQ (reference sequence). Trimming removed 5 bases at V and 12 bases at J, with 14 bases between. The CDR3 loop reads CASSQGHRVYF. The CDR3 nucleotides read TGTGCCAGCAGCCAAGGACACCGGGTGTACTTC. Filled out from reference TRBV13 and TRBJ2-7, the complete variable domain reads AAGVIQSPRHLIKEKRETATLKCYPIPRHDTVYWYQQGPGQDPQFLISFYEKMQSDKGSIPDRFSAQQFSDYHSELNMSSLELGDSALYFCASSQGHRVYFGPGTRLTVT.

This rearrangement joins TRBV6-5 to TRBJ2-7; 11 bases map to TRBD1. The CDR3 extends over 15 amino acids. The V and J ends lost 5 bases and 3 bases, in that order; junction bases with no gene match: 6. Germline CDR1 and CDR2: MNHEY and SVGAGI. The CDR3 DNA reads TGTGCCAGCAGTGGTCCCGGGACAGGGGGCTACGAGCAGTACTTC. Residues: CASSGPGTGGYEQYF.

This clone was observed a handful of times. CDR3: CASKGATNEKLFF. The CDR3 DNA follows: TGTGCCAGTAAAGGGGCGACTAATGAAAAACTGTTTTTT. The gene calls are TRBV19 and TRBJ1-4, with TRBD1 as a possible D gene (5 bases). The CDR3 has 13 amino acids. Per germline, CDR1 LNHDA and CDR2 SQIVND (reference sequence). The V and J ends lost 7 bases and 2 bases respectively, with 8 bases between them.

V gene TRBV10-1 combines with J gene TRBJ2-2; 8 bases map to TRBD1. The CDR3 is 17 residues long. V was clipped by 5 bases and J by 2 bases; unmatched bases: 10. Germline lookup yields CDR1 WNHNN and CDR2 SYGVQD (reference sequence). The CDR3 sequence: CASSPTGDNFNTGELFF. CDR3 DNA: TGCGCCAGCAGTCCGACAGGGGACAACTTCAACACCGGGGAGCTGTTTTTT.